Described below is a single TCR beta chain sequence and its context. The sample comes from a study of blood T cell repertoires in COVID-19. The V gene lost 1 base and the J gene lost 1 base, with 5 bases spanning the gap. The CDR3 extends over 13 amino acids. Libraries were prepared by immunoSEQ multiplex PCR; TCRdb keeps only in-frame clonotypes and omits some of them. The sample yields 250,000 or so clones, nearly 90% seen once. The receptor's source is a woman in her thirties or forties who had recovered from COVID-19. The rearrangement joins TRBV12-3 or TRBV12-4 to TRBJ2-7, with D hard to call. Input material: peripheral blood. This chain's CDR3 is CASSLGHSYEQYV. Here the CDR3 DNA reads TGTGCCAGCAGTTTAGGACATTCCTACGAGCAGTACGTC.